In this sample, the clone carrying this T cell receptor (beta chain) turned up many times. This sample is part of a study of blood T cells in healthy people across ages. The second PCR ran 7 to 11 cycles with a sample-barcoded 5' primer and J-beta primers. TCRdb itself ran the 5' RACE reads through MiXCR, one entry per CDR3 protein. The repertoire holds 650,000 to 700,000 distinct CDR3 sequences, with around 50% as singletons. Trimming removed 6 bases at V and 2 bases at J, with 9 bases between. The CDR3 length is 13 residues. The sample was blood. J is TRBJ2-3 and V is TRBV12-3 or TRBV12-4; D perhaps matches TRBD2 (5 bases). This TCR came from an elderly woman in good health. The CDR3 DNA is TGTGCCAGCAGCGGACTTTACACAGATACGCAGTATTTT. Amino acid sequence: CASSGLYTDTQYF.